Sequencing of this TCR beta chain was carried out in a study of OX40 agonist ivuxolimab in advanced cancers. Turning to the study itself: Of mixed ages from roughly 23 to 80 and averaging about 56 years, the group was about 80% male.

Blood sampling was done at baseline, cycle 4 day 1, and cycle 7 day 1. With regard to this clone: What it binds is unknown.

Whole-study findings and limits: Some patients without response likewise showed low normalized clonal expansion.

Produced via immunoSEQ multiplex PCR; TCRdb's table is partial and in-frame only. The data contain some 95,000 clones, about 90% of them seen just once; the ten biggest clones take up roughly 0.5%. The receptor's source is an adult with an advanced solid tumor such as melanoma, head and neck, liver or kidney cancer. Sample: CD4+ or CD8+ T cells sorted from blood, taken in a trial of the OX40 agonist ivuxolimab.

The DNA of the CDR3 is TGTGCCAGCAGTGCCGCCGCGACGCCGAACACCGGGGAGCTGTTTTTT. Its translation: CASSAAATPNTGELFF. V is TRBV2 and J is TRBJ2-2; D remains unclear. Germline V gives CDR1 SNHLY, CDR2 FYNNEI. This CDR3 is 16 amino acids long. V was cut by 4 bases and J by 0 bases, with 12 bases left in between.